One T cell receptor beta chain is described in this entry. The table lists this clone with a few counts. What this receptor recognizes is not known. Nothing much larger sits one base from this clone, and base qualities are not available. These data originate in a study of blood T cell repertoires in COVID-19 (dated by TCRdb to 2018 to 2020). Concerning the study at large: The collaborator samples originated in the United States, Italy and Spain and spanned the acute and convalescent phases of COVID-19. The material from the prospective study consisted of cDNA or gDNA derived from T cells, B-cell-depleted T cells, or PBMCs. Deeply sampled blood TCRbeta repertoires from subjects exposed to, actively infected with, or recovered from COVID-19 were included in the dataset. The repertoires were released in a freely available public database meant as a resource for research on the immune response to SARS-CoV-2. Samples were obtained from the ongoing ImmuneRACE study (first 160 participants) and from about 1,300 subjects provided by 6 global collaborators. The sample metadata nearly always contained a de-identified subject ID, COVID-19 status, age in years and sex. Where HLA class I and class II types were available, the types were taken from metadata supplied by the sample provider, not from assay-based typing.

Clipping removes 6 bases from V and 5 bases from J, with 5 as the unmatched junction base count. Inclusive of the bounding cysteine and phenylalanine, the CDR3 is 15 residues long. Of the read, only the CDR3 DNA is kept; its 45 bases are in frame from base 1. CDR1 and CDR2 are read off the germline V gene as MNHEY and SVGAGI. Overall results and qualifications from the work: Clinical and demographic metadata were provided uncurated, with the amount varying by source and participant.

The immunoSEQ Assay, a bias-controlled multiplex PCR, was used to amplify TCRbeta CDR3 regions from genomic DNA. Per the authors' processing: Within the assay, amplification of reference gene primers was used to estimate how many nucleated cells each sample contained. To quantify the absolute abundance of each unique TCRbeta CDR3 rearrangement, sequence reads were collapsed and filtered. For each sample, productive Simpson clonality was calculated as the square root of Simpson's diversity index over productive rearrangements. TCRdb obtained this table from immuneACCESS and retained in-frame rearrangements with V and J assigned. These tables miss some clones; where compared with another copy, unresolved V genes account for less than half of the shortfall, and the remainder is unexplained. The V and J calls and clone size were taken over from that table, and D and trimming were inferred from the DNA. This sample is represented by about 190,000 clones; around 85% of them were singletons. Roughly 13% of the sample lies in the top ten.

Samples from volunteer blood donors who had recovered from COVID-19 were contributed by a second Seattle source. Collaborating institutions collected whole blood in K2EDTA tubes following their own protocols. For TCRbeta analysis, collaborator samples were shipped as frozen whole blood, as isolated PBMCs, or as DNA extracted from either sample type. This sequence was found in a man in his forties or fifties who had recovered from COVID-19. Sequencing was performed on peripheral blood. This chain joins TRBV6-5 to TRBJ2-7, with TRBD2 matching 15 junction bases. The nucleotides are TGTGCCAGCAGGTGGACTAGCGGGAGGGAAAACGAGCAGTACTTC. Its coded protein is CASRWTSGRENEQYF.